A selection of T cell receptor beta chains follows, all from one sample in a study of T cell responses to AZD1222 COVID-19 vaccine. The table came from immunoSEQ multiplex PCR; TCRdb's copy has only in-frame clones and leaves some out. The sample consists of under 200,000 clones, about 90% of them appearing once. The material sequenced was peripheral blood, taken on day 0 of MenACWY control vaccination. Receptor source: an adult in good health. Both conserved end residues are part of each CDR3. The D gene is left open where the match is weak. A clone size is listed for some rows: how often the clone was seen (once, few, many), or a class if it is expanded.

TRBV10-3	12	-	-	TRBJ2-7	TGTGCCATCAGTGACACCGCGTACGAGCAGTACTTC	CAISDTAYEQYF
TRBV7-6	18	-	once	TRBJ2-7	TGTGCCAGCAGCTTAGCGGCAATAGCAGGGAAAGCAGCCTACGAGCAGTACTTC	CASSLAAIAGKAAYEQYF
TRBV19	19	TRBD1	-	TRBJ1-1	TGTGCCAGTACCCGACTCACAACCATGACAGGGGACGGAGGCACTGAAGCTTTCTTT	CASTRLTTMTGDGGTEAFF
TRBV10-1	14	TRBD1	once	TRBJ2-3	TGCGCCAGCAGCGCCGACAGGGGGCAAGATACGCAGTATTTT	CASSADRGQDTQYF
TRBV28	17	-	-	TRBJ2-7	TGTGCCAGCAGTTTATCCTGGGTGGGAGAGTCCTCCTACGAGCAGTACTTC	CASSLSWVGESSYEQYF
TRBV15	14	-	once	TRBJ2-7	TGTGCCACCAGCAGAGATATGGGGACCCACGAGCAGTACTTC	CATSRDMGTHEQYF
TRBV5-6	13	-	-	TRBJ2-7	TGTGCCAGCAGCCCACGGGGAGCTTACGAGCAGTACTTC	CASSPRGAYEQYF
TRBV4-3	16	TRBD2	-	TRBJ2-1	TGCGCCAGCAGCCAAGATACGGGGGGCTCCTACAATGAGCAGTTCTTC	CASSQDTGGSYNEQFF
TRBV29-1	19	TRBD1	-	TRBJ2-6	TGCAGCGTTGTCCTCGGATGGACAGGGGTACAATCTGGGGCCAACGTCCTGACTTTC	CSVVLGWTGVQSGANVLTF
TRBV5-8	16	-	-	TRBJ1-2	TGTGCCAGCAGCTTGCTCTCAGGGGTTGGTCCCTATGGCTACACCTTC	CASSLLSGVGPYGYTF
TRBV9	16	-	-	TRBJ2-2	TGTGCCAGCAGCGTAGTTGGCAGGGTTGGCACCGGGGAGCTGTTTTTT	CASSVVGRVGTGELFF
TRBV5-4	14	TRBD1	-	TRBJ1-1	TGTGCCAGCAGCTCCGGGACAGGGAACACTGAAGCTTTCTTT	CASSSGTGNTEAFF
TRBV7-9	12	-	-	TRBJ2-2	TGCCCTACCGCAGGGCTCACCGGGGAGCTGTTTTTT	CPTAGLTGELFF
TRBV28	15	-	-	TRBJ2-1	TGTGCCAGCAGTTTCAACAGGGGCGGGACTCATGAGCAGTTCTTC	CASSFNRGGTHEQFF
TRBV27	13	TRBD2	-	TRBJ2-1	TGTGCCAGCAGTATAGGCGGGGGGAATGAGCAGTTCTTC	CASSIGGGNEQFF
TRBV7-8	14	-	-	TRBJ1-5	TGTGCCAGCAGCGGTCGACAGGGCAATCAGCCCCAGCATTTT	CASSGRQGNQPQHF
TRBV6-1	13	-	-	TRBJ1-2	TGTGCCAGCAGTGATAACCCCGTCTATGGCTACACCTTC	CASSDNPVYGYTF
TRBV6-5	11	-	few	TRBJ1-2	TGTGCCAGCAGTTACTCAGGCTTGGAAACCTTC	CASSYSGLETF
TRBV11-2	17	TRBD2	-	TRBJ2-1	TGTGCCAGCAGCTCGGGGCTCGGGACTAGCTTCCTGGATGAGCAGTTCTTC	CASSSGLGTSFLDEQFF
TRBV19	13	TRBD2	once	TRBJ2-7	TGTGCCAGTAGCAAAGCGGGAGCCTACGAGCAGTACTTC	CASSKAGAYEQYF
TRBV5-4	12	-	-	TRBJ2-3	TGTGCCAGCAGCCACAGCACAGATACGCAGTATTTT	CASSHSTDTQYF
TRBV27	17	-	-	TRBJ1-1	TGTGCCAGCAGACCGCGGGGCTTTTCAATCTCGAACACTGAAGCTTTCTTT	CASRPRGFSISNTEAFF
TRBV12-3/TRBV12-4	12	-	-	TRBJ1-3	TGTGCCAGCAGTTTGGGTGGAAACACCATATATTTT	CASSLGGNTIYF
TRBV6-1	16	-	-	TRBJ2-5	TGTGCCAGCAGTGTAGCGCAGGGTTACCACCAAGAGACCCAGTACTTC	CASSVAQGYHQETQYF
TRBV6-2/TRBV6-3	15	TRBD1	-	TRBJ2-2	TGTGCCAGCACCCCCCCAGGGGGCAGCACCGGGGAGCTGTTTTTT	CASTPPGGSTGELFF
TRBV7-9	14	TRBD1	-	TRBJ1-4	TGTGCCAGCGCGGGGACAGGGGTGGCCGAAAAACTGTTTTTT	CASAGTGVAEKLFF
TRBV19	19	TRBD1	-	TRBJ1-4	TGTGCCAGTAGTTCAGGGGGAGCCCTAGGGAGGCTTCGATATGAAAAACTGTTTTTT	CASSSGGALGRLRYEKLFF
TRBV7-9	13	-	-	TRBJ2-1	TGTGCCAGCAGCCAAGGGCCCGTTGATGAGCAGTTCTTC	CASSQGPVDEQFF
TRBV10-3	13	-	few	TRBJ1-4	TGTGCCATCGGTAGAGGGGGTAGGGAAAAACTGTTTTTT	CAIGRGGREKLFF
TRBV7-8	14	TRBD2	-	TRBJ2-3	TGTGCCAGCAGCCCGGGACTAGCGCCGGATACGCAGTATTTT	CASSPGLAPDTQYF
TRBV2	18	TRBD1	-	TRBJ2-6	TGTGCCAGCCTGTCCCGGGACAGGGCGGGCACTGGGGCCAACGTCCTGACTTTC	CASLSRDRAGTGANVLTF
TRBV4-2	17	TRBD1	-	TRBJ1-4	TGTGCCAGCAGCCCCGTAAACTTACAGGGGGCGCAGGAAAAACTGTTTTTT	CASSPVNLQGAQEKLFF
TRBV30	15	TRBD1	once	TRBJ2-1	TGTGCCTGGAGACCCGGGACAGGGGGCTACAATGAGCAGTTCTTC	CAWRPGTGGYNEQFF
TRBV5-1	14	-	-	TRBJ1-1	TGCGCCAGCAGCTTGGAAGCAGGGAGGACTGAAGCTTTCTTT	CASSLEAGRTEAFF
TRBV19	14	TRBD2	-	TRBJ2-7	TGTGCCAGTAGTCCTGGACTAGCGACCTACGAGCAGTACTTC	CASSPGLATYEQYF